This T cell receptor beta chain is drawn from a study of blood T cell repertoires in COVID-19. Background on the study: Some COVID-19 samples were acute and others convalescent; all came from the United States, Italy and Spain. PBMCs, B-cell-depleted T cells, or T cells were the source of the cDNA or gDNA that made up the material.

The CDR3 is 14 residues long. V lost 2 bases and J lost 2, with 9 bases in between. CDR1 and CDR2 (germline): MDHEN, SYDVKM. The assay was immunoSEQ multiplex PCR, and TCRdb's table has in-frame clones only and misses some. The repertoire consists of about 310,000 clones, with 87% occurring once and the leading ten covering 1%. The chain carries TRBV28 and TRBJ1-2; perhaps TRBD1 as D (5 bases). Source material: peripheral blood. This receptor was taken from a man over 45 with active or convalescent COVID-19. CDR3 sequence: CASSLAAGNYGYTF. The CDR3 DNA is TGTGCCAGCAGTTTAGCTGCAGGGAACTATGGCTACACCTTC.